These 12 T cell receptor beta chains share one sample of origin, sequenced in a study of blood T cell repertoires in COVID-19. This table comes from immunoSEQ multiplex PCR, and its TCRdb copy is limited to in-frame clones, with some not included. The sample lists 150,000 or so clones; roughly 86% were seen once. Sequencing was performed on peripheral blood. These receptors were collected from a human donor with acute or convalescent COVID-19. The donor label of this sample is uncertain.

This clone has a single count. A much larger clone is a single base away; this may be a read error. The V gene is TRBV5-1, the J gene TRBJ1-2, with 10 positions matching TRBD1. Germline V gene lookup returns CDR1 SGHRS and CDR2 YFSETQ. The length of the CDR3 is 14 residues. V was clipped by 2 bases and J by 7 bases; unmatched bases: 5. CDR3: CASSLDRQGAGYTF. CDR3 DNA: TGCGCCAGCAGCTTAGACCGACAGGGGGCTGGCTACACCTTC.

The rearrangement uses TRBV7-2 and TRBJ1-2; weak D call: TRBD1 (6 bases). Germline V gene lookup returns CDR1 SGHTA and CDR2 FQGNSA. V was cut by 3 bases and J by 5 bases, with 16 bases left in between. The length of the CDR3 is 15 residues. The CDR3 protein is CASSLVMDREYGYTF. CDR3 DNA sequence: TGTGCCAGCAGCTTGGTAATGGACAGAGAGTATGGCTACACCTTC.

The chain is built from TRBV19 and TRBJ1-5, with 8 bases aligning to TRBD1. The CDR3 totals 14 residues. Germline values: CDR1 LNHDA, CDR2 SQIVND (reference sequence). With 6 bases clipped from V and 7 bases from J, the junction kept 8 bases outside the gene matches. The chain's CDR3 is CASSLTGVRQPQHF. CDR3 nucleotide sequence: TGTGCCAGTAGCCTGACAGGGGTTAGACAGCCCCAGCATTTT.

This clone was seen only once. The V call is TRBV11-2, the J call TRBJ1-1; D is uncertain. With 7 bases removed from V and 5 bases from J, the gap between germline ends came to 11 bases. The CDR3 runs 12 residues. Looked up from germline, CDR1 is SGHAT and CDR2 is FQNNGV. The CDR3 reads CASTPSSTEAFF. The CDR3 DNA reads TGTGCCAGCACCCCAAGCTCAACTGAAGCTTTCTTT.

The chain is built from TRBV18 and TRBJ1-1, with TRBD1 matching over 9 bases. Trimming removed 6 bases from V and 4 bases from J; junction bases left unmatched: 3. This CDR3 has 13 residues. Germline CDR1 KGHSH, CDR2 LQKENI. CDR3: CASSPTGGTEAFF. The CDR3 DNA follows: TGTGCCAGCTCCCCGACAGGGGGCACTGAAGCTTTCTTT. Looking up the rest from reference TRBV18 and TRBJ1-1 gives the full variable domain: NAGVMQNPRHLVRRRGQEARLRCSPMKGHSHVYWYRQLPEEGLKFMVYLQKENIIDESGMPKERFSAEFPKEGPSILRIQQVVRGDSAAYFCASSPTGGTEAFFGQGTRLTVV.

V usage is TRBV5-1 and J usage is TRBJ1-5; 7 bases agree with TRBD1. The CDR3 length is 20 residues. V lost 0 bases and J lost 0; bases outside the gene matches: 15. CDR1 is SGHRS, CDR2 YFSETQ, per germline. CDR3 loop: CASSLGDSRVGVNSNQPQHF. CDR3 nucleotide sequence: TGCGCCAGCAGCTTGGGGGACAGTCGGGTTGGTGTGAATAGCAATCAGCCCCAGCATTTT.

This chain joins TRBV7-2 and TRBJ1-6; 11 bases match TRBD1. The trim removed 3 bases at V and 6 bases at J, leaving 4 bases unmatched. This CDR3 is 16 amino acids long. Germline CDR1 SGHTA, CDR2 FQGNSA. The CDR3 reads CASSFRTGGPNSPLHF. As DNA, the CDR3 is TGTGCCAGCAGCTTTCGGACAGGGGGCCCTAATTCACCCCTCCACTTT. The full variable domain, with the rest looked up from reference TRBV7-2 and TRBJ1-6, is GAGVSQSPSNKVTEKGKDVELRCDPISGHTALYWYRQSLGQGLEFLIYFQGNSAPDKSGLPSDRFSAERTGGSVSTLTIQRTQQEDSAVYLCASSFRTGGPNSPLHFGNGTRLTVT.

The rearrangement links TRBV2 to TRBJ1-4; tentative D call: TRBD1 (6 bases). Germline CDR1 and CDR2: SNHLY and FYNNEI. Trimming left V 6 bases short and J 7 bases short, with 15 bases between. This CDR3 is 14 amino acids long. CDR3 sequence: CASRDQGGGEKLFF. The CDR3 coding sequence is TGTGCCAGCAGGGATCAGGGAGGGGGTGAAAAACTGTTTTTT.

This clone was counted once. This rearrangement joins TRBV7-9 to TRBJ1-2; tentative D call: TRBD1 (5 bases). V lost 2 bases and J 1 base, leaving 11 bases between the germline ends. This CDR3 spans 15 amino acids. The germline V gene has CDR1 SEHNR and CDR2 FQNEAQ (reference sequence). The DNA of the CDR3 is TGTGCCAGCAGCTTACGTCCGGGGGATAACTATGGCTACACCTTC. Encoded protein: CASSLRPGDNYGYTF.

This chain connects TRBV6-5 to TRBJ1-2, with 8 bases lining up with TRBD1. Trimming took 5 bases from V and 2 from J; bases not matched to a gene: 7. This CDR3 has 15 amino acids. Germline V CDR1 and CDR2: MNHEY, SVGAGI. CDR3 DNA: TGTGCCAGCAGTCCCCAAAGGACAGGGAACTATGGCTACACCTTC. Translated, it gives CASSPQRTGNYGYTF.

This sequence joins TRBV6-5 and TRBJ2-3; possibly TRBD2 for D (5 bases). In germline, CDR1 is MNHEY, CDR2 SVGAGI. The V gene lost 0 bases and the J gene lost 6 bases, with 10 bases spanning the gap. CDR3 length: 14 amino acids. The CDR3 DNA reads TGTGCCAGCAGTTACTCGACGGGGTTCGATACGCAGTATTTT. It codes for CASSYSTGFDTQYF.

V is TRBV7-8 and J is TRBJ2-7; 12 bases map to TRBD1. CDR3 length: 17 residues. Per germline, CDR1 SGHVS and CDR2 FQNEAQ. Losses at the gene ends were 3 bases for V and 6 bases for J; bases not matched to a gene: 12. CDR3 DNA: TGTGCCAGCAGCTTCTTTCTGCCGGGACAGGGGGCATTCGAGCAGTACTTC. Residues: CASSFFLPGQGAFEQYF.